This T cell receptor beta chain was recorded in a study of blood T cell repertoires in COVID-19. About the research overall: Whether acute or convalescent, the COVID-19 samples came from the United States, Italy and Spain. T cells, B-cell-depleted T cells, or PBMCs supplied cDNA or gDNA.

This clone came up a few times. Methods used by the authors: Using reference gene primer amplification, nucleated cell counts were estimated. Method: immunoSEQ multiplex PCR; TCRdb's copy keeps in-frame clones and lacks some. Clone size and V and J calls were adopted from that table, with D and trimming inferred from the DNA. The sample comprises 100,000 to 150,000 clones, 88% of which are singletons, and less than 2% rests with the top ten. The TCR originated in a human donor in a cohort sampled during active COVID-19. The specimen sequenced was peripheral blood.

Here the CDR3 reads CASSISGRAYEQYF. The CDR3 nucleotides read TGTGCCAGCAGTATTAGCGGGAGGGCCTACGAGCAGTACTTC. This chain links TRBV27 with TRBJ2-7; 11 bases match TRBD2. Per the germline V gene, CDR1 is MNHEY and CDR2 is SMNVEV (reference sequence). Trimming cost V 5 bases and J 2 bases; bases outside gene matches: 2. This CDR3 contains 14 residues.